Described below is a single TCR beta chain sequence and its context. The sample comes from a study of T-cell reconstitution after alpha-beta-depleted transplantation in children. During its preparation, the TCRbeta library received unique molecular identifiers. Each CDR3 protein is one row after TCRdb ran MiXCR on the PCR reads. The profile shows approximately 980,000 distinct CDR3 sequences, roughly 31% of them singletons. CDR3 size: 15 residues. Trimming at V came to 3 bases and at J to 6 bases, leaving 8 bases not matched to a gene. Germline-derived CDR1 and CDR2 are MGHRA and YSYEKL. The TCR originated in a boy younger than two who had a stem cell transplant for SCID, so the T cells may come from the graft donor. The sequences come from PBMCs, mostly from graft donor cells, collected 360 days after TCRalphabeta/CD19-depleted stem cell transplant. V usage is TRBV4-1 and J usage is TRBJ2-1; TRBD1 agrees at 7 bases. As DNA, the CDR3 is TGCGCCAGCAGCCACGCCTGGGGACAGCGCAATGAGCAGTTCTTC. Amino acids: CASSHAWGQRNEQFF.